This T cell receptor beta chain was identified in a study of shared clonotypes between healthy human individuals. Concerning this clone itself: Its specificity is unknown.

Study results and limitations: Lower generation probabilities were found for non-shared clonotypes than for those shared by all four donors. A limitation of the genetic and exposure-history diversity represented arose from few donors. Between several donors, naive CD4 clonotypes were shared at a level of about 5%. The study sampled only blood, and tissue repertoires likely differ.

TCRdb keeps only in-frame clones here, not all; method: immunoSEQ multiplex PCR. The table lists under 1,100,000 clones, 60% to 80% of them singletons, with approximately 1.5% in the top ten. The sequencing input was memory CD4+ T cells sorted from blood. Subset here: CD45RA-negative fraction. The sequence came from a man aged 18 to 29 in good health.

The CDR3 DNA reads as TGTGCCAGCACCCGGGACAGGGGGGTGAAAGCTTTCTTT. As protein: CASTRDRGVKAFF. The V gene is TRBV28, the J gene TRBJ1-1; 11 nucleotides match TRBD1. The CDR3 contains 13 residues. Looked up from germline, CDR1 is MDHEN and CDR2 is SYDVKM. V dropped 7 bases and J dropped 9; count of bases not matched to a gene: 7.